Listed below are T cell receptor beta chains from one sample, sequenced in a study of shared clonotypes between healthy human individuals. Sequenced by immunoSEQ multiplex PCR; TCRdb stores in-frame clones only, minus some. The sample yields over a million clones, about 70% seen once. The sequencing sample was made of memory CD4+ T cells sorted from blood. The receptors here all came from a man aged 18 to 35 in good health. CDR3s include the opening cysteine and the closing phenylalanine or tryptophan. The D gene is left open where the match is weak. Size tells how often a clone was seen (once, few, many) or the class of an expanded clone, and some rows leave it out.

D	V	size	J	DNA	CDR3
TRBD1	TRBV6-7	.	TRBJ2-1	TGTGCCAGCAGTTGCCTCCGGGACAGCTACTACAATGAGCAGTTCTTC	CASSCLRDSYYNEQFF
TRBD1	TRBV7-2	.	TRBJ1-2	TGTGCCAGCAGCCCTTCGTTAGGACAGGGTGGGGATGGCTACACCTTC	CASSPSLGQGGDGYTF
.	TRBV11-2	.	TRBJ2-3	TGTGCCAGCAGCTTAGTCGGGAGAGGTAGCACAGATACGCAGTATTTT	CASSLVGRGSTDTQYF
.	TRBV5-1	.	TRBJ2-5	TGCGCCAGCAGCCATCTCGGACACCAAGAGACCCAGTACTTC	CASSHLGHQETQYF
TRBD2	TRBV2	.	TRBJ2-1	TGTGCCCTGGCCGGGACTAGCGATCGGTCCTACAATGAGCAGTTCTTC	CALAGTSDRSYNEQFF
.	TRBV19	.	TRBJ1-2	TGTGCCAGTAGTATAAATCGGGGGAACTATGGCTACACCTTC	CASSINRGNYGYTF
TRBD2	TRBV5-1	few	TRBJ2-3	TGCGCCAGCAGCCTCGGGCGGCTAGCGGGATTCCCAGATACGCAGTATTTT	CASSLGRLAGFPDTQYF
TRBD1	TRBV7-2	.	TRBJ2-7	TGTGCCAGCAGCAAGGACAGGGGGCCCCAGCGGGAGCAGTACTTC	CASSKDRGPQREQYF
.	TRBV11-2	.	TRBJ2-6	TGTGCCAGCAGCTTAGCTTCCGGGGCCAACGTCCTGACTTTC	CASSLASGANVLTF
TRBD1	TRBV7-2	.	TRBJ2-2	TGTGCCAGCAGCCGCAGGGGGAACGGGGAGCTGTTTTTT	CASSRRGNGELFF